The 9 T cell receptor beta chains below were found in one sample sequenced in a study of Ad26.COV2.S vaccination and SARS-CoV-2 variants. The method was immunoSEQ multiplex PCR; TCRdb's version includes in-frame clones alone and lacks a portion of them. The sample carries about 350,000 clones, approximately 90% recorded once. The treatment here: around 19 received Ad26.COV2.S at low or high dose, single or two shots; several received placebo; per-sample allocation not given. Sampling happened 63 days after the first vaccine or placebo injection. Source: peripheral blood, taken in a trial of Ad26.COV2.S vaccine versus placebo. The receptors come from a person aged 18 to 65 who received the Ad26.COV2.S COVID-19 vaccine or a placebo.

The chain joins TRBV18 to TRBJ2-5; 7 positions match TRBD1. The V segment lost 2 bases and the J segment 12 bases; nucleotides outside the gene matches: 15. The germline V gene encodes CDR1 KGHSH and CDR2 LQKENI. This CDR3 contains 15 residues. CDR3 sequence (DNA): TGTGCCAGCTCACCATCAAATTTTTCGTGGGGACAGAAGTACTTC. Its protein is CASSPSNFSWGQKYF.

CDR3 sequence: CASSPTGGRHEKLFF. The CDR3 coding sequence is TGTGCCAGCTCACCCACGGGGGGTAGGCATGAAAAACTGTTTTTT. The rearrangement joins TRBV18 to TRBJ1-4; maybe TRBD1 (5 bases). CDR3 length: 15 residues. Trimming stripped 3 bases from V and 6 bases from J, with 14 bases between. The germline V gene has CDR1 KGHSH and CDR2 LQKENI.

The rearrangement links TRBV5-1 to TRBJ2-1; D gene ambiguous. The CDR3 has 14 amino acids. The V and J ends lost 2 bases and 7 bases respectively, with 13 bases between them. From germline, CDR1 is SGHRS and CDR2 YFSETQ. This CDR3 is CASSFSLVENEQFF. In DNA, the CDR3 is TGCGCCAGCAGCTTTTCCCTAGTAGAGAATGAGCAGTTCTTC.

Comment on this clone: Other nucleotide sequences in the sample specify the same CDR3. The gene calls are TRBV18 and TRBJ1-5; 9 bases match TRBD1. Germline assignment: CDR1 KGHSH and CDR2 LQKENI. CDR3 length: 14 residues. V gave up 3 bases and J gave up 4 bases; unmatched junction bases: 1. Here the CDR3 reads CASSPGQGNQPQHF. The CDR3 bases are TGTGCCAGCTCACCCGGACAGGGGAATCAGCCCCAGCATTTT.

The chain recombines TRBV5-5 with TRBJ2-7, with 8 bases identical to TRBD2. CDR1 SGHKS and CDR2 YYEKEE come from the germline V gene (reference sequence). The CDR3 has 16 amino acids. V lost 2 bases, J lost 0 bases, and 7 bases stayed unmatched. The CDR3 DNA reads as TGTGCCAGCAGCTTTGGGCGGGAGGTATACTCCTACGAGCAGTACTTC. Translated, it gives CASSFGREVYSYEQYF.

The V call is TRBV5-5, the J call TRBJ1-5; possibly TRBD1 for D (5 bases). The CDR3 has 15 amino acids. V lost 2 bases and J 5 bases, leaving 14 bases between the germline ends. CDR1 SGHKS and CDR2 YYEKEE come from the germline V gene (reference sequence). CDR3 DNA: TGTGCCAGCAGCTTTCACCCCAGGGAGGATCAGCCCCAGCATTTT. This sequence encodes CASSFHPREDQPQHF.

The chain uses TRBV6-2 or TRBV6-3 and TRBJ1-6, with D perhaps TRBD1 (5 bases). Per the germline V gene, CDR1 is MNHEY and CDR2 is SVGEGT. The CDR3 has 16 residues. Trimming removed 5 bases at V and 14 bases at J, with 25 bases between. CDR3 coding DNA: TGTGCCAGCAGTGATCCCGGGACTAGGCCTATTCAGGCCCTCCACTTT. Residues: CASSDPGTRPIQALHF.

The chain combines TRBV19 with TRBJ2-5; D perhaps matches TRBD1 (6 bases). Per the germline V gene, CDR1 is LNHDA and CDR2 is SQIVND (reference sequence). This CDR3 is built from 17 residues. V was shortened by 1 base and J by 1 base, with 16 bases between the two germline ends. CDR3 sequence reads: CASSIGSDSGGQETQYF. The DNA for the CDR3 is TGTGCCAGTAGTATAGGATCGGACAGCGGCGGCCAAGAGACCCAGTACTTC. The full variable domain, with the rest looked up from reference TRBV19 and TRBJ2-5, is DGGITQSPKYLFRKEGQNVTLSCEQNLNHDAMYWYRQDPGQGLRLIYYSQIVNDFQKGDIAEGYSVSREKKESFPLTVTSAQKNPTAFYLCASSIGSDSGGQETQYFGPGTRLLVL.

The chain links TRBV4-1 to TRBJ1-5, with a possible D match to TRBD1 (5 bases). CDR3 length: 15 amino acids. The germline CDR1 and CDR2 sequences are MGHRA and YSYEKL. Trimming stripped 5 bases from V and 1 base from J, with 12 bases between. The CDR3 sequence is CASSSGAPSNQPQHF. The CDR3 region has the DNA TGCGCCAGCAGCTCCGGGGCCCCGAGCAATCAGCCCCAGCATTTT.